These 6 T cell receptor beta chains came from one sample sequenced in a study of persistence of HIV-infected CD4 T cells. No antigens are known for them. This nonspecific control used anti-CD3/anti-CD28 bead stimulation of CD4+ T cells. Sorting of responding CD4+ T cells relied on upregulated CD40 ligand together with CD69. The libraries were made with immunoSEQ version 4 in survey mode. Clones were sequenced by immunoSEQ multiplex PCR, and TCRdb holds only the in-frame ones, with some missing. Of 40,000 to 55,000 clones listed, 90% were seen once; the top ten hold around 3.4%. The specimen was CD4+ T cells sorted from PBMCs after approximately 19-hour stimulation, collected from a patient who received antiretroviral therapy. The receptors come from an adult woman with HIV who was CMV-seropositive.

V is TRBV28 and J is TRBJ1-1; unclear D gene. Per the germline V gene, CDR1 is MDHEN and CDR2 is SYDVKM. Trimming took off 1 base at V and 1 base at J, with 7 bases between the two ends. This CDR3 is 14 amino acids long. CDR3 sequence: CASSLLAANTEAFF. The CDR3 DNA reads as TGTGCCAGCAGTTTATTGGCTGCGAACACTGAAGCTTTCTTT.

This rearrangement joins TRBV21-1 to TRBJ2-7; TRBD2 was called by the table and not checked on the DNA. TRBV21-1 counts as a pseudogene. The CDR3 runs to 17 residues. The CDR3 nucleotides are TGTGCCAGCAGCAAATACCGGAGGACCATCTTCTCCTACGAGCAGTACTTC. It specifies CASSKYRRTIFSYEQYF.

The chain couples TRBV4-1 to TRBJ1-1; D is unclear. This CDR3 has 15 residues. The germline V and J ends were trimmed by 1 base and 5 bases, with 14 bases remaining between them. The germline V gene has CDR1 MGHRA and CDR2 YSYEKL. The CDR3 DNA reads TGCGCCAGCAGCCAAGCCGCGGGCGTTGGGACTGAAGCTTTCTTT. Amino acid sequence: CASSQAAGVGTEAFF.

The chain is built from TRBV15 and TRBJ2-1, with 10 bases that match TRBD2. J lost 6 bases, V lost 0 bases, and 5 bases had no gene match. Looked up from germline, CDR1 is LNHNV and CDR2 is YYDKDF (reference sequence). CDR3 length equals 16 residues. The CDR3 DNA sequence: TGTGCCACCAGCAGAGATCGCCAGCGGGGGGGCAATGAGCAGTTCTTC. Amino acid sequence: CATSRDRQRGGNEQFF.

For the CDR3, the DNA is TGTGCCATCAGCCCCGGACAGGGTGGGGGCTCCGGCTACACCTTC. Its protein product is CAISPGQGGGSGYTF. The chain has TRBV10-3 and TRBJ1-2; 8 bases line up with TRBD1. The trim removed 6 bases at V and 8 bases at J, leaving 14 bases unmatched. CDR3 size: 15 residues. Germline CDR1 is ENHRY and CDR2 is SYGVKD.

The chain links TRBV7-8 to TRBJ1-2, with D perhaps matching TRBD1 (6 bases). V was clipped by 1 base and J by 5 bases, with 17 bases between them. From germline, CDR1 is SGHVS and CDR2 FQNEAQ. There are 16 residues in the CDR3. The CDR3 is CASSLDTGGPRYGYTF. The CDR3 region has the DNA TGTGCCAGCAGCTTAGACACTGGGGGCCCACGTTATGGCTACACCTTC.